This TCR beta chain comes out of a study of T-cell reconstitution after alpha-beta-depleted transplantation in children. Unique molecular identifiers featured in how the TCRbeta library was prepared. TCRdb fed the PCR reads into MiXCR, producing one record per CDR3 protein. The data hold hundreds of thousands of distinct CDR3 sequences, with over 15% observed a single time. This clonotype has at least ten counts. The germline gives CDR1 MNHEY, CDR2 SVGAGI. CDR3 length: 15 residues. Deletions cut 0 bases from V and 3 bases from J, with 11 bases between. The sequences come from PBMCs from the stem cell graft donor, collected from the stem cell graft. The clonotype was recovered from a human donor who donated a stem cell graft to a child with acute myeloid leukemia. The chain is built from TRBV6-5 and TRBJ1-1, with TRBD1 as a possible D gene (6 bases). The CDR3 protein is CASSYSQGPYTEAFF. CDR3 DNA: TGTGCCAGCAGTTACTCCCAGGGGCCCTACACTGAAGCTTTCTTT.